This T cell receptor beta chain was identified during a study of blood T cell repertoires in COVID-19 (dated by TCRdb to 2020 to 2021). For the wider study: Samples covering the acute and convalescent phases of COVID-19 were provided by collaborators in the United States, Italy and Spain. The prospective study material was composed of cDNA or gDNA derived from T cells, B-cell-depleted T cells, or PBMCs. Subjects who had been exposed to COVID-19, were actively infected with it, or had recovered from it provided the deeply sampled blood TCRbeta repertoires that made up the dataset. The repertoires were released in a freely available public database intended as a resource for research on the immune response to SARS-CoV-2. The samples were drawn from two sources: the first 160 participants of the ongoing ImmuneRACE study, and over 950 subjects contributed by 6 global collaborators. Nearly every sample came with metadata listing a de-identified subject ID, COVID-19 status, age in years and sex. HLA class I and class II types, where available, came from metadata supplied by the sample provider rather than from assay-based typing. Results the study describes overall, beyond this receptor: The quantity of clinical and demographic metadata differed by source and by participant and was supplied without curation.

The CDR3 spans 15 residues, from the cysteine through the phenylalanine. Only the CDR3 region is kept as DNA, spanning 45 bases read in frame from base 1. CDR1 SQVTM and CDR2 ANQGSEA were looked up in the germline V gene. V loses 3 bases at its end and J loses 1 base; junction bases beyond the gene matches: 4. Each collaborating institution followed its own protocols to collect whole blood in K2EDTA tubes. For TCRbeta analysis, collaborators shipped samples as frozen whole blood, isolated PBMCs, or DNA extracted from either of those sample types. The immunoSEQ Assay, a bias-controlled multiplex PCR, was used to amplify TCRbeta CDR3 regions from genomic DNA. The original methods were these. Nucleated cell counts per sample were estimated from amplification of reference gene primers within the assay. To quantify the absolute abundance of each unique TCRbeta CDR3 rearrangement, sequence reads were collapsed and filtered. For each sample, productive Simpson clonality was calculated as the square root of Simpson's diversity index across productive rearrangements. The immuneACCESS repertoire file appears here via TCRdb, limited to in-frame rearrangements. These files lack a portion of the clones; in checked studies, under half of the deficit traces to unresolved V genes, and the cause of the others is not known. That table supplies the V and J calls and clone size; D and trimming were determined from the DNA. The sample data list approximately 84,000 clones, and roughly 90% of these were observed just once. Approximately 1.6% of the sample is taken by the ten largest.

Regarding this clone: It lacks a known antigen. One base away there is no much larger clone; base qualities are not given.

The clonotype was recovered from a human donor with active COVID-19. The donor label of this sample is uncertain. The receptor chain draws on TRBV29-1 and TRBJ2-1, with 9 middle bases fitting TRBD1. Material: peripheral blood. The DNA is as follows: TGCAGCGTTGAGCGGGACAGGGTGTCCTACAATGAGCAGTTCTTC. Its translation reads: CSVERDRVSYNEQFF.